Listed below are T cell receptor beta chains from one sample, sequenced in a study of T-cell reconstitution after alpha-beta-depleted transplantation in children. TCRdb ran MiXCR on the PCR reads and lists one entry per CDR3 protein. In the table there are about 200,000 distinct CDR3 sequences, more than 15% of which are singletons. Material: PBMCs, mostly from graft donor cells, obtained 360 days after TCRalphabeta/CD19-depleted stem cell transplant. These receptors all stem from a male patient between 2 and 15 years old who had a stem cell transplant for acute lymphoblastic leukemia, so the T cells may come from the graft donor. The CDR3 runs from the conserved cysteine through the conserved F or W. D genes are given only for firm matches. Not every row has a clone size; where given, it reads once, few, many or a size class.

clone size: few; V gene: TRBV7-2; J gene: TRBJ2-4; D gene: TRBD2; CDR3 DNA: TGTGCCAGCAGCTTCCGGGGGGTGGACATTCAGTACTTC; CDR3 protein: CASSFRGVDIQYF
clone size: .; V gene: TRBV18; J gene: TRBJ2-2; D gene: .; CDR3 DNA: TGTGCCAGCTCATATACGGAAAACACCGGGGAGCTGTTTTTT; CDR3 protein: CASSYTENTGELFF
clone size: .; V gene: TRBV15; J gene: TRBJ1-6; D gene: .; CDR3 DNA: TGTGCCACCAGCGAGGGTACTTCACCCCTCCACTTT; CDR3 protein: CATSEGTSPLHF
clone size: .; V gene: TRBV20-1; J gene: TRBJ2-7; D gene: .; CDR3 DNA: TGCAGTGCTCGCACTATGCAAGGACCGGCCTACGAGCAGTACTTC; CDR3 protein: CSARTMQGPAYEQYF
clone size: .; V gene: TRBV4-2; J gene: TRBJ2-3; D gene: .; CDR3 DNA: TGTGCCAGCAGCCCTTGGGAGCGAGGAACAGATACGCAGTATTTT; CDR3 protein: CASSPWERGTDTQYF
clone size: few; V gene: TRBV4-3; J gene: TRBJ1-1; D gene: .; CDR3 DNA: TGCGCCAGCAGCCAACAATGGACAGACTTGAACACTGAAGCTTTCTTT; CDR3 protein: CASSQQWTDLNTEAFF
clone size: .; V gene: TRBV6-1; J gene: TRBJ1-5; D gene: .; CDR3 DNA: TGTGCCAGCAGTCTAAGGTCTCGGACGCCGAGCAATCAGCCCCAGCATTTT; CDR3 protein: CASSLRSRTPSNQPQHF
clone size: .; V gene: TRBV5-1; J gene: TRBJ2-5; D gene: .; CDR3 DNA: TGCGCCAGCAGCTTGGTTAGCGGGACAGGAGAGACCCAGTACTTC; CDR3 protein: CASSLVSGTGETQYF
clone size: .; V gene: TRBV12-3/TRBV12-4; J gene: TRBJ1-1; D gene: .; CDR3 DNA: TGTGCCAGCAGTACCCACACTGAAGCTTTCTTT; CDR3 protein: CASSTHTEAFF
clone size: .; V gene: TRBV21-1; J gene: TRBJ1-2; D gene: .; CDR3 DNA: TGTGCCAGCACCCCCAGGGTACCGGCCTATGGCTACACCTTC; CDR3 protein: CASTPRVPAYGYTF
clone size: .; V gene: TRBV7-6; J gene: TRBJ1-4; D gene: .; CDR3 DNA: TGTGCCAGCAGCCCAGCCCTCCCGGGTCGGCGGGCGAATGAAAAACTGTTTTTT; CDR3 protein: CASSPALPGRRANEKLFF
clone size: .; V gene: TRBV5-1; J gene: TRBJ2-7; D gene: .; CDR3 DNA: TGCGCCAGCAGCTCCACAGGTTTACCATTCTTC; CDR3 protein: CASSSTGLPFF
clone size: .; V gene: TRBV20-1; J gene: TRBJ2-7; D gene: .; CDR3 DNA: TGCAGTGCTAGAGTTGCTAGCGCCGCGGGGGAGCAGTACTTC; CDR3 protein: CSARVASAAGEQYF
clone size: few; V gene: TRBV29-1; J gene: TRBJ1-5; D gene: .; CDR3 DNA: TGCAGCGTTGCTCCGGCGTTAGGTCAGCCCCAGCATTTT; CDR3 protein: CSVAPALGQPQHF
clone size: .; V gene: TRBV14; J gene: TRBJ1-5; D gene: .; CDR3 DNA: TGTGCCAGCAGCCAAGATATGGTGCAGCCCCAGCATTTT; CDR3 protein: CASSQDMVQPQHF
clone size: few; V gene: TRBV5-1; J gene: TRBJ2-3; D gene: TRBD2; CDR3 DNA: TGCGCCAGCAGCTTGGCCCCCCTCCCAGCGGGGTTAACAGATACGCAGTATTTT; CDR3 protein: CASSLAPLPAGLTDTQYF
clone size: .; V gene: TRBV4-3; J gene: TRBJ2-1; D gene: TRBD2; CDR3 DNA: TGCGCCAGCAGCCTGGCGGGGGGGCACAATGAGCAGTTCTTC; CDR3 protein: CASSLAGGHNEQFF
clone size: few; V gene: TRBV6-5; J gene: TRBJ1-3; D gene: .; CDR3 DNA: TGTGCCAGCAGTTACTCGACACAGGGAACTGGAAACACCATATATTTT; CDR3 protein: CASSYSTQGTGNTIYF
clone size: few; V gene: TRBV7-7; J gene: TRBJ2-5; D gene: TRBD1; CDR3 DNA: TGTGCCAGCAGCTTAAGGCACTGGGACAGGGCGGGAATGGAGACCCAGTACTTC; CDR3 protein: CASSLRHWDRAGMETQYF
clone size: .; V gene: TRBV18; J gene: TRBJ2-5; D gene: .; CDR3 DNA: TGTGCCAGCTCACCACGTTCGGGGGTCCAAGAGACCCAGTACTTC; CDR3 protein: CASSPRSGVQETQYF
clone size: few; V gene: TRBV12-3/TRBV12-4; J gene: TRBJ2-7; D gene: TRBD2; CDR3 DNA: TGTGCCAGCAGTTTGAGGCGGGGGGCCTACGAGCAGTACTTC; CDR3 protein: CASSLRRGAYEQYF
clone size: .; V gene: TRBV5-1; J gene: TRBJ2-3; D gene: .; CDR3 DNA: TGCGCCAGCAGCTCCGGGGGATTAAATACGCAGTATTTT; CDR3 protein: CASSSGGLNTQYF
clone size: few; V gene: TRBV5-1; J gene: TRBJ2-7; D gene: TRBD1; CDR3 DNA: TGCGCCAGCAGCTTCTTAGCCTCCGACAGGGCCTACGAGCAGTACTTC; CDR3 protein: CASSFLASDRAYEQYF
clone size: .; V gene: TRBV7-2; J gene: TRBJ2-3; D gene: TRBD2; CDR3 DNA: TGTGCCAGCAGCTTAGAAAGGGCGGGGGGCGCAGATACGCAGTATTTT; CDR3 protein: CASSLERAGGADTQYF
clone size: .; V gene: TRBV7-2; J gene: TRBJ2-5; D gene: .; CDR3 DNA: TGTGCCAGCAGCTTAGTCAGGGTCTCCTGGGGAGAGACCCAGTACTTC; CDR3 protein: CASSLVRVSWGETQYF
clone size: .; V gene: TRBV2; J gene: TRBJ2-6; D gene: .; CDR3 DNA: TGTGCCAGCAGTGCGGCTGGGGCCAACGTCCTGACTTTC; CDR3 protein: CASSAAGANVLTF
clone size: many; V gene: TRBV7-2; J gene: TRBJ2-2; D gene: TRBD1; CDR3 DNA: TGTGCCAGCAGCTTAGGCGACAGGGGATCCGGGGAGCTGTTTTTT; CDR3 protein: CASSLGDRGSGELFF
clone size: .; V gene: TRBV7-8; J gene: TRBJ2-2; D gene: TRBD1; CDR3 DNA: TGTGCCAGCAGCTTAGCCGTAAATCCGGGACAGGGCACCGGGGAGCTGTTTTTT; CDR3 protein: CASSLAVNPGQGTGELFF
clone size: .; V gene: TRBV12-3/TRBV12-4; J gene: TRBJ2-5; D gene: .; CDR3 DNA: TGTGCCAGCAGTTTTATCGAGACCCAGTACTTC; CDR3 protein: CASSFIETQYF
clone size: .; V gene: TRBV12-3/TRBV12-4; J gene: TRBJ2-7; D gene: TRBD1; CDR3 DNA: TGTGCCAGCAGTTTTGGGGGGGGACAGGGCGGCTACGAGCAGTACTTC; CDR3 protein: CASSFGGGQGGYEQYF
clone size: .; V gene: TRBV5-1; J gene: TRBJ1-1; D gene: .; CDR3 DNA: TGCGCCAGCAGCTTGGAGTACAGAGGGAAGGGGAACACTGAAGCTTTCTTT; CDR3 protein: CASSLEYRGKGNTEAFF
clone size: few; V gene: TRBV12-3/TRBV12-4; J gene: TRBJ1-2; D gene: .; CDR3 DNA: TGTGCCAGCAGCCCTCAGGATCCAGGGAATGTGGGAGGCTACACCTTC; CDR3 protein: CASSPQDPGNVGGYTF
clone size: few; V gene: TRBV10-3; J gene: TRBJ2-5; D gene: .; CDR3 DNA: TGTGCCATCAGTGAGATGCGAGAGACCCAGTACTTC; CDR3 protein: CAISEMRETQYF
clone size: many; V gene: TRBV20-1; J gene: TRBJ2-5; D gene: .; CDR3 DNA: TGCAGTGCTAGGCCGGGTCAAGAGACCCAGTACTTC; CDR3 protein: CSARPGQETQYF
clone size: few; V gene: TRBV10-3; J gene: TRBJ2-1; D gene: TRBD2; CDR3 DNA: TGTGCCATCAGTGGACATCCGGTTGGCGGGAGGGCTGAGCAGTTCTTC; CDR3 protein: CAISGHPVGGRAEQFF
clone size: .; V gene: TRBV15; J gene: TRBJ2-1; D gene: .; CDR3 DNA: TGTGCCACCAGCAGCCAGGACTACAATGAGCAGTTCTTC; CDR3 protein: CATSSQDYNEQFF